Below, one T cell receptor (beta chain) is given with its context. The source of the sample is a study of control samples from healthy donors and cancer patients. V was clipped by 8 bases and J by 4 bases, with 18 bases between them. Germline CDR1 is SGHDN and CDR2 is FVKESK. The CDR3 runs 14 residues. Sequenced by immunoSEQ multiplex PCR; TCRdb stores in-frame clones only, minus some. The sample has around 31,000 clones; approximately 95% are singletons. The sequence was obtained from a man in his fifties or sixties in good health. This rearrangement joins TRBV14 to TRBJ2-7, with D perhaps being TRBD1 or TRBD2 (6 bases each). The sample was blood. DNA for the CDR3: TGTGCCAGCCCAGGTGGGGGGCGGCTATACGAGCAGTACTTC. Its translation is CASPGGGRLYEQYF.